This record concerns one T cell receptor beta chain sequence. Antigen specificity is unknown. These data belong to a study of lymphopenia after photon versus proton radiotherapy. Overall study results and limits: After lymphocyte nadir, photon-treated repertoires showed oligoclonal expansion, especially CD8+ Temra.

TCRdb keeps only in-frame clones here, not all; method: immunoSEQ multiplex PCR. Here the sample spans about 70,000 clones, around 92% being singletons. The CDR3 length is 11 residues. Germline assignment: CDR1 SEHNR and CDR2 FQNEAQ (reference sequence). V was pared by 5 bases and J by 6 bases, with 5 bases between. This sequence joins TRBV7-9 and TRBJ2-1; D not resolved. This specimen was peripheral blood, taken from a patient treated with photon-based radiotherapy. This TCR was sampled from a woman between 40 and 50 years old with cholangiocarcinoma. The chain's CDR3 is CASSPFNEQFF. In DNA form, the CDR3 reads TGTGCCAGCAGCCCGTTCAATGAGCAGTTCTTC.